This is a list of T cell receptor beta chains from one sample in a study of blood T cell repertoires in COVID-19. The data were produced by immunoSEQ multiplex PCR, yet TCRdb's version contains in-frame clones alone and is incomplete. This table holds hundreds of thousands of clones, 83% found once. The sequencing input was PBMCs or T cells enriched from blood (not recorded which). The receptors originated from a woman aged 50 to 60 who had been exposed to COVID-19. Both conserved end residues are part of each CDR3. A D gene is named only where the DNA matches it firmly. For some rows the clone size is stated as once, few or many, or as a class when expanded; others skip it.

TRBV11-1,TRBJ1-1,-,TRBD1,TGTGCCAGCAAGAGGGAAGGGGACAGAGTTGAAGCTTTCTTT,CASKREGDRVEAFF
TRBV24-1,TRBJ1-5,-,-,TGTGCCACCAGTGATTCAGGGTTTCCCCCTAATCAGCCCCAGCATTTT,CATSDSGFPPNQPQHF
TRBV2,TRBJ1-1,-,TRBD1,TGTGCCAGTCAGGACAGGTGGGGCACTGAAGCTTTCTTT,CASQDRWGTEAFF
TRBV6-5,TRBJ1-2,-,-,TGTGCCAGCAGTAGAAGGGGTATTAACTATGGCTACACCTTC,CASSRRGINYGYTF
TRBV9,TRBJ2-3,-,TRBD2,TGTGCCAGCAGCGTAGGCGGGGGGGCCAGAGATACGCAGTATTTT,CASSVGGGARDTQYF
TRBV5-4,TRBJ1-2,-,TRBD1,TGTGCCAGCAGCCCGGGACAGGGTCGTAACTATGGCTACACCTTC,CASSPGQGRNYGYTF
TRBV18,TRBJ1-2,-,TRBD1,TGTGCCAGCTCACCGACAGGGGACTATGGCTACACCTTC,CASSPTGDYGYTF
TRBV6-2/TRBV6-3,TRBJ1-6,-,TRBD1,TGTGCCAGCAGTTGGAGGGACAGCTCCGGGGTTGCCCTCCACTTT,CASSWRDSSGVALHF
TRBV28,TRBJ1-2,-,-,TGTGCCAGCAGTTTATCCCCAGGGTTTGGGTATGGCTACACCTTC,CASSLSPGFGYGYTF
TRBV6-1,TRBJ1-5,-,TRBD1,TGTGCCAGCAGTGAACAGGGGGCAAGGCAGCCCCAGCATTTT,CASSEQGARQPQHF
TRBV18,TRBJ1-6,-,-,TGTGCCAGCTCACCACAGGGCGACAGTTCACCCCTCCACTTT,CASSPQGDSSPLHF
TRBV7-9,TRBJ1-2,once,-,TGTGCCAGCAGCTTAGAAAGCCTCGACCGGGGTGGCTACACCTTC,CASSLESLDRGGYTF
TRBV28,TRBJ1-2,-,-,TGTGCCAGCAGTCCAATGCAGGGTTATGGCTACACCTTC,CASSPMQGYGYTF
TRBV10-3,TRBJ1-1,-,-,TGTGCCATCAGTGAGTCGCCCCAGATATTGGCTTTCTTT,CAISESPQILAFF
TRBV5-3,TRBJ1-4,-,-,TGTGCCAGAAGCTTGGGCAGAATAAATGAAAAACTGTTTTTT,CARSLGRINEKLFF
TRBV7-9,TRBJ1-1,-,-,TGTGCCAGCAGCAGCCGACAGAGCCTGAACACTGAAGCTTTCTTT,CASSSRQSLNTEAFF
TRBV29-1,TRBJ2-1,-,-,TGCAGCGCCCAGACAGGAGTGAGCTCCTACAATGAGCAGTTCTTC,CSAQTGVSSYNEQFF
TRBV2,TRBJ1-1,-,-,TGTGCCACAGCAGCAGGTCACACTGAAGCTTTCTTT,CATAAGHTEAFF
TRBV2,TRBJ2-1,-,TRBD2,TGTGCCAGCAGTGAACTAGCGGGAGTGATTAGATTGAACGGGCAGTTCTTC,CASSELAGVIRLNGQFF
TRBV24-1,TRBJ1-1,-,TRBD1,TGTGCCACCAGTGATTCGACAGGGCCCACTGAAGCTTTCTTT,CATSDSTGPTEAFF
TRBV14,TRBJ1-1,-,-,TGTGCCAGCAGCCAATTGACAGCACTGAACACTGAAGCTTTCTTT,CASSQLTALNTEAFF
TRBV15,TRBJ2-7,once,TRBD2,TGTGCCACCAGCCGAGAGCGGGGGGCCTCCTACGAGCAGTACTTC,CATSRERGASYEQYF
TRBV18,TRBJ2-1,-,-,TGTGCCAGCTCACCCCCGGGAGGGGGCGACCAAGGTGAGCAGTTCTTC,CASSPPGGGDQGEQFF
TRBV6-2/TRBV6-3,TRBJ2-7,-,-,TGTGCCAGCAGCCTACAGGTTCCCTACGAGCAGTACTTC,CASSLQVPYEQYF
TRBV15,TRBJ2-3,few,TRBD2,TGTGCCACCATGCGGGGGGGAAGAGATACGCAGTATTTT,CATMRGGRDTQYF
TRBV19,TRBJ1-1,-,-,TGTGCCAGTACGGGGGGCCTGGGGAACACTGAAGCTTTCTTT,CASTGGLGNTEAFF
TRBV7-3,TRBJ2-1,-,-,TGTGCCAGCAGCCAATCCGGCGGGGTCAATGAGCAGTTCTTC,CASSQSGGVNEQFF
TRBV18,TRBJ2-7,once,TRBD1,TGTGCCAGCTCAAAGGGACAGGGCTACGAGCAGTACTTC,CASSKGQGYEQYF
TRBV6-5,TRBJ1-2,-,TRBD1,TGTGCCAGCGGAATGGGACAGGGTGTTACCTATGGCTACACCTTC,CASGMGQGVTYGYTF
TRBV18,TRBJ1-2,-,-,TGTGCCAGCTCACCACCCTGGCCTGACTATGGCTACACCTTC,CASSPPWPDYGYTF
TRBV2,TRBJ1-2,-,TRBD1,TGTGCACCAGCAGCCCCCAGGAGGGACAGGGCTAACTATGGCTACACCTTC,CAPAAPRRDRANYGYTF
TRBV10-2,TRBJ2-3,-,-,TGCGCCAGCCGGAAGACTAGATCAGCCACAGATACGCAGTATTTT,CASRKTRSATDTQYF
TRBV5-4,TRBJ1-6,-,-,TGTGCCAGCAGCTGGACAGAGGATAATTCACCCCTCCACTTT,CASSWTEDNSPLHF
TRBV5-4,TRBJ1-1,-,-,TGTGCCAGCAGCTTGGGCCTCCAGGGGACCAACACTGAAGCTTTCTTT,CASSLGLQGTNTEAFF
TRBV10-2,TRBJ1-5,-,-,TGCGCCAGCGGAGAATTCAATCAGCCCCAGCATTTT,CASGEFNQPQHF
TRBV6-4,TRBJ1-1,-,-,TGTGCCAGCAGTGAAACAATACGCACTGAAGCTTTCTTT,CASSETIRTEAFF
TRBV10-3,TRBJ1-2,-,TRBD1,TGTGCCCTAGGACAGGGCTTTCCCTATGGCTACACCTTC,CALGQGFPYGYTF
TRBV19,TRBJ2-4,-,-,TGTGCCAGTAGCCCGACGGGGGTCGGCTTAGCCAAAAACATTCAGTACTTC,CASSPTGVGLAKNIQYF
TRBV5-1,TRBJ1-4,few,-,TGCGCCAGCAGCTTCCAGGGATGGGGTGAAAAACTGTTTTTT,CASSFQGWGEKLFF
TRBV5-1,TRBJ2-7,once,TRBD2,TGCGCCAGCAGCTTTGGTAGGGAGGGCGGGGAGCAGTACTTC,CASSFGREGGEQYF
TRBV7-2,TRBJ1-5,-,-,TGTGCCAGCAGCTCCCCGAATCAGCCCCAGCATTTT,CASSSPNQPQHF
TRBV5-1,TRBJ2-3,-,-,TGCGCCAGCAGTGGGGCGTCAACCCGCACAGATACGCAGTATTTT,CASSGASTRTDTQYF
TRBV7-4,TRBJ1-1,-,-,TGTGCCAAGCTAGGGGCTTACGCAGCTTTCTTT,CAKLGAYAAFF
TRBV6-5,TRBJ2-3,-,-,TGTGCCAGCAGCCCAGACACTACAGATACGCAGTATTTT,CASSPDTTDTQYF
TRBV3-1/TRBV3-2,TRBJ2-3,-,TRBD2,TGTGCCAGCAGCCAAGGCTCGCTAGCGGTATACACAGATACGCAGTATTTT,CASSQGSLAVYTDTQYF
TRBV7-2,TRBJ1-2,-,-,TGTGCCAGCAGCTTACGTAGTACAGGCCTTGGCTACACCTTC,CASSLRSTGLGYTF
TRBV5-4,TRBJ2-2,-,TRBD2,TGTGCCAGCAGCTTTGGAGCGGGGGGCCCCGCCACCGGGGAGCTGTTTTTT,CASSFGAGGPATGELFF
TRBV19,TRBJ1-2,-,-,TGTGCCAGTAGTATAGATTTTCCCGGGGGGACCGTACGTGGCTACACCTTC,CASSIDFPGGTVRGYTF